This T cell receptor (beta chain) is from a study of cytomegalovirus exposure and HLA in healthy donors. The data were produced by immunoSEQ multiplex PCR, yet TCRdb's version contains in-frame clones alone and is incomplete. This sample yields 130,000 to 150,000 clones, of which about 90% are seen a single time; approximately 8% belongs to the top ten. The study's findings and limits: A few chains linked to CMV were shown in vitro to be specific for CMV antigens.

This CDR3 region has 17 residues. Looked up from germline, CDR1 is SGHRS and CDR2 is YFSETQ. The ends lost 0 bases at V and 7 bases at J; junction bases unmatched: 14. As regards this clone: Antigen unknown.

Material: PBMCs. The clonotype originates from a woman aged 18-29 years in good health and CMV-seropositive. The V and J genes are TRBV5-1 and TRBJ1-2; TRBD1 matches 8 bases. The CDR3 nucleotides read TGCGCCAGCAGCTTGGATCCCCAGGGGGCGCGCGATTCTGGCTACACCTTC. It is translated as CASSLDPQGARDSGYTF.